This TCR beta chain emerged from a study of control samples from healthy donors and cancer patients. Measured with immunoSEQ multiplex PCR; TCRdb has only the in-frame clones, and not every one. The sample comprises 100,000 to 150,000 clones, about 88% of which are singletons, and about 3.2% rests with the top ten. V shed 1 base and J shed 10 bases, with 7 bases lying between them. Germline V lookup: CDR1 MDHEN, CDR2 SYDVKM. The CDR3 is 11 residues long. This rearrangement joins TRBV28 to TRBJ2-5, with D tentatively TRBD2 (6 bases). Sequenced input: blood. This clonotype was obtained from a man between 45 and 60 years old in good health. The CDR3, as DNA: TGTGCCAGCAGTTTATTCGGGGGCCAGTACTTC. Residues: CASSLFGGQYF.